This TCR beta chain was documented in a study of T cell responses to AZD1222 COVID-19 vaccine. V lost 5 bases and J 7 bases, leaving 9 bases between the germline ends. CDR3 length: 12 amino acids. This clone is a singleton in its sample. Using immunoSEQ multiplex PCR, the repertoire was profiled, and TCRdb retains in-frame clones only, with some absent. This table holds more than 85,000 clones, over 75% found once. The input for sequencing was peripheral blood, taken on day 0 of MenACWY control vaccination. This chain joins TRBV12-3 or TRBV12-4 and TRBJ2-1; D is tentatively TRBD1 or TRBD2 (6 bases each). The source is an adult in good health. Written as DNA, the CDR3 is TGTGCCAGCAGTCAAGGGGGGAATGAGCAGTTCTTC. This gives the protein CASSQGGNEQFF.